This record looks at one T cell receptor beta chain sequence and its context. Its antigen specificity is not known. The sample holds no much larger clone one base away, and base qualities are not on file. Enrolling through a virtual design, the prospective study's participants ranged in age from roughly 18 to 89 years and lived across some 22 United States geographic areas. To assign participants to cohorts, the prospective study relied on clinical history that participants themselves reported in a screening survey and a study questionnaire. Exposed participants were defined as having been in contact with someone with a PCR-confirmed or clinician-diagnosed COVID-19 case within 2 weeks of study entry. In the prospective study, mobile phlebotomists collected whole blood, serum and a nasopharyngeal or oropharyngeal swab from each participant. Additional blood draws and questionnaires over a 2-month period could optionally be provided by prospective study participants. Prospective study blood samples were shipped either frozen or at room temperature before DNA extraction.

The immunoSEQ Assay, a bias-controlled multiplex PCR, was used to amplify TCRbeta CDR3 regions from genomic DNA. On the study's bioinformatics: Within the assay, amplification of reference gene primers was used to estimate how many nucleated cells each sample contained. To quantify the absolute abundance of each unique TCRbeta CDR3 rearrangement, sequence reads were collapsed and filtered. Productive Simpson clonality was computed per sample as the square root of Simpson's diversity index over productive rearrangements. Imported from immuneACCESS, the table was reduced by TCRdb to in-frame sequences with V and J called. These copies leave out some clones; in studies compared against another copy, an unresolved V gene accounts for under half, and the cause of the remainder is not known. The V and J calls and clone size come from that table; D and trimming were worked out from the DNA. Recorded for this sample are more than 250,000 clones; approximately 80% of them occurred a single time. The top ten constitute about 5% of the sample.

The data were obtained in a study of blood T cell repertoires in COVID-19 (dated by TCRdb to between 2020 and 2021). With regard to the full study: Samples covering the acute and convalescent phases of COVID-19 were provided by collaborators in the United States, Italy and Spain. A de-identified subject ID, COVID-19 status, age in years and sex were almost always included in the sample metadata. The prospective study material was composed of cDNA or gDNA derived from T cells, B-cell-depleted T cells, or PBMCs. Where available, HLA class I and class II types were obtained from metadata supplied by the sample provider rather than from assay-based typing. Subjects who had been exposed to COVID-19, were actively infected with it, or had recovered from it provided the deeply sampled blood TCRbeta repertoires that made up the dataset. The samples were drawn from two sources: the first 160 participants of the ongoing ImmuneRACE study, and 1,200 or so subjects contributed by 6 global collaborators. The repertoires were released in a freely available public database intended as a resource for research on the immune response to SARS-CoV-2. Overall study outcomes, separate from this receptor: The amount of clinical and demographic metadata varied by source and participant and was provided uncurated.

Including the terminal cysteine and phenylalanine, the CDR3 comprises 14 residues. Just the 42-base CDR3 DNA is kept, in frame starting at base 1. Via the germline V gene, CDR1 is MNHEY and CDR2 SVGAGI. The trim is 8 bases for V and 3 bases for J, with a gap of 17 bases between the germline ends. This receptor was taken from a man between 35 and 55 years old who had been exposed to COVID-19. The sequenced sample was PBMCs or T cells enriched from blood (not recorded which). The sequence links TRBV6-5 to TRBJ2-7, and perhaps TRBD2 as D gene, on 6 matching bases. The CDR3 protein sequence reads: CASRRLGRNYEQYF. The DNA sequence reads TGTGCCAGCCGTAGACTAGGCAGAAACTACGAGCAGTACTTC.